The present T cell receptor (beta chain) was sequenced within a study of cytomegalovirus exposure and HLA in healthy donors. Looking at the study overall: There were just under 400 genotyped donors. Of these, about 81% fell in the genetic ancestry cluster associated with self-reported Caucasian donors. General observations from the study: What TCR beta sequences reportedly achieved was accurate prediction of HLA-A and HLA-B alleles in most subjects. Among TCR beta chains of equal frequency, HLA-associated ones were more clonally expanded in a later analysis. A missense DCLRE1C variant was associated with V- and J-gene trimming of TCR beta chains in a later analysis, and an independent cohort replicated the association.

The study ran its PCR with 60 Vbeta and 13 Jbeta primers. Here immunoSEQ multiplex PCR was the method, and the copy in TCRdb shows in-frame clones only, minus some. The sample lists about 70,000 clones, 65% to 80% seen once, with around 17% in the top ten. This CDR3 has 14 amino acids. Trimming at V came to 4 bases and at J to 6 bases, leaving 7 bases not matched to a gene. From germline, CDR1 is GTSNPN and CDR2 SVGIG (reference sequence). Of note for this clone: Its specificity is not known.

This TCR came from a man aged 35-49 years in good health and CMV-seropositive. Sample: PBMCs. This chain connects TRBV30 to TRBJ2-1, with 9 nucleotides matching TRBD2. Written as DNA, the CDR3 is TGTGCCTGGACCCGCGGGGGGGATCTCAATGAGCAGTTCTTC. It specifies CAWTRGGDLNEQFF.